Included here is one TCR beta chain sequence, with context. V shed 4 bases and J 1 base; nucleotides not matched to a gene: 1. Germline V CDR1 and CDR2: LGHDT, YNNKEL (reference sequence). The CDR3 length is 14 residues. Under the authors' procedure: It was from reference gene primer amplification that nucleated cell counts were estimated. Sequencing was performed with immunoSEQ multiplex PCR; in TCRdb, only in-frame clones are kept and a portion is missing. D and trimming were read from the DNA, whereas the V and J calls and clone size are those reported in that table. Seen here are 120,000 or so clones, under 90% observed once, and the top ten hold about 5%. The data belong to a study of blood T cell repertoires in COVID-19. Overall study: Acute-phase and convalescent COVID-19 samples originated in the United States, Italy and Spain. In each case, the material was cDNA or gDNA derived from T cells, B-cell-depleted T cells, or PBMCs.

J is TRBJ2-3 and V is TRBV3-1 (or the pseudogene TRBV3-2), with TRBD1 matching over 8 bases. The sample was peripheral blood. The origin of this receptor is a woman in her 70s with acute or convalescent COVID-19. The CDR3 sequence: CASSPGQGTDTQYF. The CDR3 nucleotides read TGTGCCAGCAGCCCGGGACAGGGCACAGATACGCAGTATTTT.